This T cell receptor (beta chain) is drawn from a study of post-analysis software for immune sequencing data. Study-level background: Relapsing-remitting, secondary progressive and progressive-relapsing multiple sclerosis courses were included.

Study results and caveats: For normalized Chao1 diversity, multiple sclerosis patients scored significantly lower than controls did. Batch-matched samples strongly co-clustered by F measure. Elevated frequency relative to controls characterized roughly five TRBV segments in patients, TRBV5-6, TRBV5-1 and TRBV20-1 among them.

About this clonotype itself: Its antigen is undetermined. Given a much more abundant clone one base away, this may be a read error.

The CDR3 consists of 14 residues. After removal of 4 bases from V and 10 bases from J, the junction contained 11 bases not matched to a gene. Germline V lookup: CDR1 DFQATT, CDR2 SNEGSKA (reference sequence). Presence of unique molecular identifiers characterized the TCR beta cDNA libraries. T cells numbering 1 to 10 million yielded around 500,000 cDNA molecules. One entry per CDR3 protein, called by TCRdb with MiXCR from the PCR reads. The data contain over 700,000 distinct CDR3 sequences, roughly 27% of them singletons. The V call is TRBV20-1, the J call TRBJ2-3; 10 bases are a match to TRBD2. This sequence was found in a girl under 18 with multiple sclerosis. Sequencing was done on a sample of blood. The CDR3: CSAITAGGLGAQYF. The CDR3 DNA reads TGCAGTGCTATCACAGCGGGGGGGCTCGGTGCGCAGTATTTT.